This T cell receptor (beta chain) was retrieved from a study of cytomegalovirus exposure and HLA in healthy donors. Germline CDR1 reads SQVTM; CDR2 reads ANQGSEA. V lost 5 bases, J lost 7 bases, and 15 bases lay in between. The length of the CDR3 is 13 residues. The PCR used 60 Vbeta and 13 Jbeta primers. The method was immunoSEQ multiplex PCR; TCRdb's version includes in-frame clones alone and lacks a portion of them. The repertoire consists of under 250,000 clones, with more than 75% occurring once and the leading ten covering less than 4.5%. The origin of this receptor is a male donor in good health and CMV-seronegative. The sequenced sample was PBMCs. This chain uses TRBV29-1 with TRBJ2-1; possible D gene TRBD2, 5 bases. The CDR3 is CSVSQTGLNEQFF. The CDR3 DNA sequence: TGCAGCGTTTCACAAACGGGATTGAATGAGCAGTTCTTC.